Listed here are 10 T cell receptor beta chains from one sample, sequenced in a study of T cell responses to AZD1222 COVID-19 vaccine. The assay was immunoSEQ multiplex PCR, and TCRdb's table has in-frame clones only and misses some. The data contain about 180,000 clones, around nine tenths of them seen just once; the ten biggest clones take up around 0.5%. The sample consisted of peripheral blood, taken on day 0 of AZD1222 vaccination. These receptors all come from an adult in good health.

CDR3 residues: CASSSGGAPYGYTF. CDR3 sequence (DNA): TGTGCCAGCAGCTCAGGGGGGGCCCCCTATGGCTACACCTTC. This rearrangement joins TRBV7-3 to TRBJ1-2; TRBD1 matches 7 bases. J gave up 4 bases and V 4 bases, and 6 bases lay outside the gene matches. Per the germline V gene, CDR1 is SGHTA and CDR2 is FQGTGA. This CDR3 has 14 residues.

This chain joins TRBV7-9 and TRBJ2-7; TRBD1 is a possible D gene (6 bases). Germline CDR1 is SEHNR and CDR2 is FQNEAQ (reference sequence). The CDR3 extends over 12 amino acids. Trimming pared 7 bases from V and 5 bases from J, leaving 12 bases between. The chain's CDR3 is CASTLQGHEQYF. CDR3 bases: TGTGCCAGCACCCTCCAGGGGCACGAGCAGTACTTC.

The count of this clone is one. This chain joins TRBV9 and TRBJ1-3; 7 nucleotides line up with TRBD1. V was clipped by 2 bases and J by 2 bases; unmatched bases: 4. The germline V gene encodes CDR1 SGDLS and CDR2 YYNGEE. The CDR3 contains 15 residues. The CDR3, as DNA: TGTGCCAGCAGCGTTTTAACAGGGGCTGGAAACACCATATATTTT. Protein sequence: CASSVLTGAGNTIYF.

The chain couples TRBV30 to TRBJ1-5; D is unclear. From germline, CDR1 is GTSNPN and CDR2 SVGIG (reference sequence). Trimming took off 1 base at V and 0 bases at J, with 4 bases between the two ends. The CDR3 extends over 13 amino acids. The CDR3 region has the DNA TGTGCCTGGAGTGACATTAGCAATCAGCCCCAGCATTTT. Its protein is CAWSDISNQPQHF.

This sequence joins TRBV5-1 and TRBJ2-2; D is unresolved. CDR1 is SGHRS and CDR2 is YFSETQ in the germline V gene. Trimming left V 0 bases short and J 6 bases short, with 9 bases between. There are 14 residues in the CDR3. For the CDR3, the DNA is TGCGCCAGCAGCTTGGTTGTCGACTCCGGGGAGCTGTTTTTT. Protein product: CASSLVVDSGELFF.

The CDR3 loop is CASSSPAGLRSANYGYTF. DNA for the CDR3: TGTGCCAGCAGCTCACCGGCCGGGCTTAGGTCCGCTAACTATGGCTACACCTTC. The V gene is TRBV11-2, the J gene TRBJ1-2, with D unresolved. The CDR3 spans 18 residues. Germline loops: CDR1 SGHAT, CDR2 FQNNGV. V lost 4 bases to trimming and J lost 0 bases, with 21 bases between them.

The rearrangement joins TRBV2 to TRBJ1-5, with TRBD1 as a possible D gene (5 bases). V lost 8 bases and J 6 bases, leaving 14 bases between the germline ends. CDR3 length: 13 amino acids. Germline-derived CDR1 and CDR2 are SNHLY and FYNNEI. CDR3 residues: CASYGGGGQPQHF. The CDR3 DNA sequence: TGTGCCAGCTATGGGGGGGGTGGTCAGCCCCAGCATTTT.

The V and J genes are TRBV10-3 and TRBJ2-5; 13 nucleotides match TRBD2. The CDR3 is 17 residues long. V lost 0 bases and J lost 1; bases outside the gene matches: 2. Germline-derived CDR1 and CDR2 are ENHRY and SYGVKD. The CDR3 sequence is CAISESGTSGTQETQYF. For the CDR3, the DNA is TGTGCCATCAGTGAGTCGGGGACTAGCGGGACCCAAGAGACCCAGTACTTC.

The chain is built from TRBV19 and TRBJ1-5; 7 positions match TRBD1. V lost 1 base, J lost 5 bases, and 5 bases stayed unmatched. The CDR3 has 15 residues. CDR1 and CDR2 from the germline V gene are LNHDA and SQIVND (reference sequence). The CDR3 reads CASSIVVQGYQPQHF. The CDR3 nucleotides are TGTGCCAGTAGTATAGTGGTACAGGGGTATCAGCCCCAGCATTTT.

This clone was found once. The CDR3 DNA follows: TGCGCCAGCACGGGACTAGATTACAATGAGCAGTTCTTC. This codes for CASTGLDYNEQFF. The rearrangement links TRBV5-1 to TRBJ2-1; TRBD2 aligns across 8 bases. This CDR3 contains 13 residues. Germline V gene data show CDR1 as SGHRS and CDR2 as YFSETQ. Unmatched junction bases numbered 3, after V lost 6 bases and J lost 4 bases.